A single T cell receptor beta chain is shown here with its context. The data stem from a study of blood T cell repertoires in COVID-19. The wider study: Sites across the United States, Italy and Spain contributed samples from acute and convalescent COVID-19.

From germline, CDR1 is SGHTA and CDR2 FQGNSA. This CDR3 region has 17 residues. V lost 0 bases to trimming and J lost 5 bases, with 19 bases between them. Original analysis: Nucleated cell number was recorded as an estimate derived from reference gene primer amplification. Sequenced by immunoSEQ multiplex PCR; TCRdb stores in-frame clones only, minus some. V and J calls and clone size are given by that table; D and trimming were obtained from the DNA. Of some 60,000 clones detected, about 88% appear once; the ten largest clones hold 1%. The rearrangement joins TRBV7-2 to TRBJ2-5; D might be TRBD1 (5 bases). This sequence was found in a man between 65 and 85 years old with acute or convalescent COVID-19. What was sequenced was peripheral blood. CDR3 sequence reads: CASSLAGRQRSVETQYF. As DNA, the CDR3 is TGTGCCAGCAGCTTAGCGGGGCGTCAAAGGTCGGTCGAGACCCAGTACTTC.